Listed here are 22 T cell receptor beta chains from one sample, sequenced in a study of post-analysis software for immune sequencing data. Notes on the study in general: Roughly five TRBV segments appeared more often in patients than in controls, and TRBV5-6, TRBV5-1 and TRBV20-1 were among these.

These receptors have no known antigen. Libraries were made from TCR beta cDNA, and they carried unique molecular identifiers. TCRdb independently ran MiXCR on the PCR reads; one entry per CDR3 protein. The data show approximately 360,000 distinct CDR3 sequences, roughly 30% seen once. Material for sequencing was blood. All receptors derive from a girl aged 10 to 17 with multiple sclerosis.

The genes are TRBV5-4 and TRBJ2-1; D unclear. V lost 2 bases and J 6 bases, leaving 6 bases between the germline ends. Looked up from germline, CDR1 is SGHNT and CDR2 is YYREEE (reference sequence). The CDR3 consists of 12 residues. The CDR3 coding sequence is TGTGCCAGCAGCTTTGGTCTCAATGAGCAGTTCTTC. It codes for CASSFGLNEQFF.

A remark on this clonotype: The junction departs from germline at one end; a sequencing error may be responsible. The CDR3 protein is CASSPLYWGGVYEQYF. CDR3 in DNA: TGTGCCAGCAGTCCCCTCTATTGGGGGGGGGTCTACGAACAGTACTTC. The chain carries TRBV12-3 or TRBV12-4 and TRBJ2-7, with 7 bases aligning to TRBD2. The CDR3 spans 16 residues.

The chain employs TRBV28 and TRBJ2-7; 11 bases map to TRBD1. CDR1 MDHEN and CDR2 SYDVKM come from the germline V gene. The trim removed 5 bases at V and 2 bases at J, leaving 8 bases unmatched. CDR3 length: 16 amino acids. CDR3 protein: CASSPGQGGRTYEQYF. The CDR3 DNA reads as TGTGCCAGCAGTCCGGGACAGGGGGGTCGTACCTACGAGCAGTACTTC.

The chain joins TRBV12-3 or TRBV12-4 to TRBJ2-1, with D perhaps assigned TRBD1 or TRBD2 (5 bases each). V lost 10 bases, J lost 7 bases, and 11 bases lay in between. The CDR3 is 11 amino acids. CDR3 loop: CAILWGNEQFF. DNA for the CDR3: TGTGCCATCCTCTGGGGGAATGAGCAGTTCTTC.

The rearrangement joins TRBV6-1 to TRBJ1-1; no reliable D call. This CDR3 is built from 14 residues. Germline assignment: CDR1 MNHNS and CDR2 SASEGT. Trimming took off 6 bases at V and 8 bases at J, with 19 bases between the two ends. The DNA of the CDR3 is TGTGCCAGCAGGGTCGGGCCGATTCGCCCAGAAGCTTTCTTT. It codes for CASRVGPIRPEAFF.

To note about this clonotype: Being one base from a much bigger clone, this may be a read error. The chain joins TRBV7-9 to TRBJ2-1, with D maybe TRBD2 (6 bases). This CDR3 region has 14 residues. Germline assignment: CDR1 SEHNR and CDR2 FQNEAQ (reference sequence). The V gene lost 3 bases and the J gene lost 8 bases, with 14 bases spanning the gap. In DNA form, the CDR3 reads TGTGCCAGCAGCTTCTTTACGGGGGAGGATGAGCAGTTCTTC. Protein: CASSFFTGEDEQFF.

This chain links TRBV27 with TRBJ1-2, with 8 bases that match TRBD1. The CDR3 runs 17 residues. The germline gives CDR1 MNHEY, CDR2 SMNVEV (reference sequence). V dropped 4 bases and J dropped 6; count of bases not matched to a gene: 16. The CDR3 reads CASSSLPGQDLRDGYTF. CDR3 sequence (DNA): TGTGCCAGCAGTTCTCTCCCGGGACAGGACCTCAGAGATGGCTACACCTTC.

The chain employs TRBV10-3 and TRBJ2-7, with 7 bases lining up with TRBD1. Germline CDR1 and CDR2: ENHRY and SYGVKD. Trimming cost V 0 bases and J 5 bases; bases outside gene matches: 13. There are 17 residues in the CDR3. DNA of the CDR3: TGTGCCATCAGTGAGTCGGTTCTTAGGGCCGACAGGGACGAGCAGTACTTC. Amino acids: CAISESVLRADRDEQYF.

The V call is TRBV29-1, the J call TRBJ1-3; the D is unclear. The CDR3 is 11 amino acids. V shed 3 bases and J shed 3 bases, with 3 bases lying between them. Germline V gene lookup returns CDR1 SQVTM and CDR2 ANQGSEA. This CDR3 reads CSVDFGNTIYF. The CDR3 DNA reads TGCAGCGTTGATTTTGGAAACACCATATATTTT.

The chain has TRBV6-5 and TRBJ1-1; TRBD1 matches 10 bases. V lost 0 bases, J lost 0 bases, and 7 bases stayed unmatched. Germline V gives CDR1 MNHEY, CDR2 SVGAGI. CDR3 length equals 18 residues. In DNA form, the CDR3 reads TGTGCCAGCAGTTACTCACCCGCGGGACAGGGGATGAACACTGAAGCTTTCTTT. As protein: CASSYSPAGQGMNTEAFF.

The chain couples TRBV7-9 to TRBJ2-1; 8 bases line up with TRBD2. Germline CDR1 reads SEHNR; CDR2 reads FQNEAQ (reference sequence). This CDR3 comprises 12 residues. V trimming: 6 bases; J trimming: 9 bases; junction bases outside the gene matches: 4. The CDR3 region has the DNA TGTGCCAGCAGGATAAGCGGGGGTGAGCAGTTCTTC. It is translated as CASRISGGEQFF. Supplemented by reference TRBV7-9 and TRBJ2-1, the full variable domain reads DTGVSQNPRHKITKRGQNVTFRCDPISEHNRLYWYRQTLGQGPEFLTYFQNEAQLEKSRLLSDRFSAERPKGSFSTLEIQRTEQGDSAMYLCASRISGGEQFFGPGTRLTVL.

This chain uses TRBV14 with TRBJ1-2; 8 nucleotides match TRBD1. Germline lookup yields CDR1 SGHDN and CDR2 FVKESK. The CDR3 has 15 residues. V lost 4 bases, J lost 6 bases, and 10 bases stayed unmatched. CDR3 sequence reads: CASSLLDRGRDGYTF. CDR3 bases: TGTGCCAGCAGCCTACTCGACAGGGGACGGGATGGCTACACCTTC.

A single count supports this clonotype. This chain links TRBV5-5 with TRBJ2-5, with D maybe TRBD2 (5 bases). V was shortened by 0 bases and J by 1 base, with 10 bases between the two germline ends. Germline V CDR1 and CDR2: SGHKS, YYEKEE (reference sequence). The CDR3 totals 15 residues. The CDR3 spells CASSLGGNPQETQYF. CDR3 sequence (DNA): TGTGCCAGCAGCTTGGGAGGGAACCCCCAAGAGACCCAGTACTTC.

This clonotype was recorded a few times. The rearrangement links TRBV5-1 to TRBJ1-6, with D possibly being TRBD1 (5 bases). This CDR3 comprises 14 residues. The germline V gene encodes CDR1 SGHRS and CDR2 YFSETQ. With 1 base removed from V and 8 bases from J, the gap between germline ends came to 10 bases. The CDR3 DNA sequence: TGCGCCAGCAGCTTGATGCAGGGCGATTCACCCCTCCACTTT. It encodes CASSLMQGDSPLHF.

The gene calls are TRBV18 and TRBJ2-3, with TRBD1 matching 9 bases. CDR1 and CDR2 from the germline V gene are KGHSH and LQKENI. V lost 5 bases to trimming and J lost 2 bases; unmatched junction nucleotides: 5. CDR3 length: 15 residues. The chain's CDR3 is CASSSGQGSTDTQYF. DNA for the CDR3: TGTGCCAGCTCATCAGGACAGGGGTCCACAGATACGCAGTATTTT.

This chain uses TRBV4-3 with TRBJ1-2; D is uncertain. The CDR3 runs 16 residues. V lost 4 bases and J 8 bases, leaving 23 bases between the germline ends. Germline-derived CDR1 and CDR2 are LGHNA and YSLEER. The CDR3 reads CASSPQHDPEGLGYTF. CDR3 bases: TGCGCCAGCAGCCCTCAGCACGACCCCGAAGGCTTGGGCTACACCTTC.

The chain links TRBV10-2 to TRBJ1-5, with D perhaps TRBD1 (5 bases). The CDR3 consists of 14 residues. Germline CDR1 and CDR2: WSHSY and SAAADI. Trimming removed 4 bases at V and 5 bases at J, with 12 bases between. In DNA, the CDR3 is TGCGCCAGCAGTGGGGGACCTGACTATCAGCCCCAGCATTTT. Translation: CASSGGPDYQPQHF.

This chain's CDR3 is CASSLRLSGGAVGYNEQFF. The CDR3 region has the DNA TGTGCCAGCAGCCTCCGACTCAGCGGGGGGGCTGTGGGTTACAATGAGCAGTTCTTC. This chain joins TRBV9 and TRBJ2-1; 10 nucleotides line up with TRBD2. Trimming cost V 4 bases and J 4 bases; bases outside gene matches: 17. The germline V gene encodes CDR1 SGDLS and CDR2 YYNGEE. The CDR3 loop spans 19 amino acids.

A few counts support this clonotype. The chain carries TRBV5-1 and TRBJ2-5; D may be TRBD2 (5 bases). In germline, CDR1 is SGHRS, CDR2 YFSETQ. The CDR3 spans 13 residues. The V gene lost 4 bases and the J gene lost 2 bases, with 9 bases spanning the gap. In DNA, the CDR3 is TGCGCCAGCAGCCTAGCATATCAAGAGACCCAGTACTTC. Its translation: CASSLAYQETQYF.

The J gene is TRBJ2-3, the V gene TRBV12-3 or TRBV12-4; 7 bases agree with TRBD2. The CDR3 runs to 16 residues. V shed 3 bases, J shed 3 bases, and the junction held 9 bases outside the gene matches. The CDR3 DNA reads TGTGCCAGCAGTTTGGGGCCATGGGAGGGGACAGATACGCAGTATTTT. Protein: CASSLGPWEGTDTQYF.

This clonotype was found once. V usage is TRBV2 and J usage is TRBJ1-3; D unclear. CDR3 length equals 12 residues. V shed 8 bases and J shed 0 bases, with 5 bases lying between them. Germline V gene sequence: CDR1 SNHLY, CDR2 FYNNEI. CDR3 nucleotides: TGTGCCAGCTCCGTCTCTGGAAACACCATATATTTT. Amino acid sequence: CASSVSGNTIYF.

This clonotype was counted a few times. V and J are TRBV3-1 and TRBJ2-3, with 7 bases fitting TRBD2. CDR1 is LGHDT and CDR2 is YNNKEL in the germline V gene (reference sequence). The CDR3 length is 14 residues. J was trimmed by 2 bases and V by 4 bases; bases with no gene match: 3. The CDR3 DNA sequence: TGTGCCAGCAGCCCCGCGGGGGACACAGATACGCAGTATTTT. Translation: CASSPAGDTDTQYF.